The 2 T cell receptor beta chains in this list originate from one sample, sequenced in a study of cytomegalovirus exposure and HLA in healthy donors. The study ran its PCR with 60 Vbeta and 13 Jbeta primers. Data came from immunoSEQ multiplex PCR; TCRdb stores just in-frame clones and leaves some out. The table shows around 130,000 clones, with over 80% occurring only once. Input material: PBMCs. The receptors were gathered from a boy aged 5-17 years in good health and CMV-seronegative.

The chain is built from TRBV23-1 and TRBJ2-1, with 8 bases lining up with TRBD1. TRBV23-1 is designated an ORF whose function remains uncertain. J lost 0 bases, V lost 0 bases, and 19 bases had no gene match. This CDR3 has 22 residues. CDR3 nucleotides: TGCGCCAGCAGTCAATCGAATGGTCGAGAGGGACAGGTCCGTGGCTCCTACAATGAGCAGTTCTTC. This gives the protein CASSQSNGREGQVRGSYNEQFF.

This clone is a singleton in its sample. The genes are TRBV18 and TRBJ1-5; TRBD1 matches at 12 bases. The CDR3 covers 15 residues. Germline values: CDR1 KGHSH, CDR2 LQKENI. V shed 4 bases and J 6 bases; nucleotides not matched to a gene: 4. In DNA, the CDR3 is TGTGCCAGCTCACAAGGGACAGGGGGCCTTCAGCCCCAGCATTTT. As protein: CASSQGTGGLQPQHF.